These 24 T cell receptor beta chains came from one sample sequenced in a study of shared clonotypes between healthy human individuals. CD45RO-negative cells were positively selected for CCR7, leaving out terminally differentiated effector memory CD45RA+ cells. Clones were read by immunoSEQ multiplex PCR, and TCRdb kept only the in-frame ones, dropping some. The sample shows about 580,000 clones, roughly 98% of them seen only once. The sequenced sample consisted of naive CD8+ T cells sorted from blood. These receptors all come from a man aged 25 to 45 in good health.

The genes are TRBV5-4 and TRBJ2-1, with TRBD1 matching over 8 bases. Looked up from germline, CDR1 is SGHNT and CDR2 is YYREEE (reference sequence). This CDR3 is built from 13 residues. Trimming at V came to 4 bases and at J to 9 bases, leaving 6 bases not matched to a gene. The CDR3 DNA follows: TGTGCCAGCAGCCCAGGACAGGGAACTGAGCAGTTCTTC. Protein sequence: CASSPGQGTEQFF. Together with reference TRBV5-4 and TRBJ2-1, the CDR3 gives the full variable domain: ETGVTQSPTHLIKTRGQQVTLRCSSQSGHNTVSWYQQALGQGPQFIFQYYREEENGRGNFPPRFSGLQFPNYSSELNVNALELDDSALYLCASSPGQGTEQFFGPGTRLTVL.

CDR3 sequence (DNA): TGCGCCAGCAGTGAGGGGGGTGGAAATCAGCCCCAGCATTTT. Its translation is CASSEGGGNQPQHF. This chain links TRBV5-1 with TRBJ1-5, with TRBD1 as a possible D gene (6 bases). This CDR3 contains 14 residues. The germline V gene encodes CDR1 SGHRS and CDR2 YFSETQ. The V and J ends lost 5 bases and 4 bases respectively, with 13 bases between them.

V gene TRBV7-9 combines with J gene TRBJ2-7, with 12 bases identical to TRBD2. The CDR3 extends over 18 amino acids. CDR1 and CDR2 from the germline V gene are SEHNR and FQNEAQ (reference sequence). V shed 3 bases, J shed 0 bases, and the junction held 9 bases outside the gene matches. CDR3 amino acids: CASSFRLAGGPGSYEQYF. The CDR3 bases are TGTGCCAGCAGCTTCCGGCTAGCGGGAGGGCCAGGCTCCTACGAGCAGTACTTC. Using reference TRBV7-9 and TRBJ2-7 for the parts outside the CDR3, the full variable domain is DTGVSQNPRHKITKRGQNVTFRCDPISEHNRLYWYRQTLGQGPEFLTYFQNEAQLEKSRLLSDRFSAERPKGSFSTLEIQRTEQGDSAMYLCASSFRLAGGPGSYEQYFGPGTRLTVT.

Points on this clone: Additional DNA sequences in this sample encode the identical CDR3. The chain has TRBV7-9 and TRBJ2-5; D gene uncertain. Per germline, CDR1 SEHNR and CDR2 FQNEAQ (reference sequence). The CDR3 contains 11 residues. With 6 bases removed from V and 2 bases from J, the gap between germline ends came to 4 bases. The CDR3 bases are TGTGCCAGCAGTCTACAAGAGACCCAGTACTTC. Amino acid sequence: CASSLQETQYF.

J is TRBJ1-1 and V is TRBV7-9; D remains unclear. Germline V gene sequence: CDR1 SEHNR, CDR2 FQNEAQ (reference sequence). Trimming removed 3 bases from V and 4 bases from J, with 6 bases in between. The CDR3 is 12 amino acids. The CDR3 sequence is CASSFDSTEAFF. CDR3 nucleotide sequence: TGTGCCAGCAGCTTCGATTCCACTGAAGCTTTCTTT.

The V call is TRBV7-6, the J call TRBJ2-7; TRBD1 agrees at 9 bases. This CDR3 contains 15 residues. Germline V lookup: CDR1 SGHVS, CDR2 FNYEAQ. V lost 6 bases to trimming and J lost 4 bases; unmatched junction nucleotides: 10. The CDR3 sequence: CASSPGTGIGYEQYF. The DNA of the CDR3 is TGTGCCAGCAGTCCCGGGACAGGGATCGGGTACGAGCAGTACTTC.

The CDR3 sequence: CASSLGGLNQPQHF. The CDR3 DNA sequence: TGCGCCAGCAGCTTGGGGGGGCTAAATCAGCCCCAGCATTTT. The chain combines TRBV5-1 with TRBJ1-5; tentative D call: TRBD1 (6 bases). Per the germline V gene, CDR1 is SGHRS and CDR2 is YFSETQ. The CDR3 extends over 14 amino acids. V dropped 0 bases and J dropped 4 bases, with 8 bases sitting between them. Combining the CDR3 with reference TRBV5-1 and TRBJ1-5 gives the whole variable domain KAGVTQTPRYLIKTRGQQVTLSCSPISGHRSVSWYQQTPGQGLQFLFEYFSETQRNKGNFPGRFSGRQFSNSRSEMNVSTLELGDSALYLCASSLGGLNQPQHFGDGTRLSIL.

The chain combines TRBV11-2 with TRBJ2-1, with TRBD2 identical over 12 bases. The CDR3 totals 15 residues. The germline V gene has CDR1 SGHAT and CDR2 FQNNGV. V lost 6 bases, J lost 8 bases, and 8 bases stayed unmatched. The CDR3 spells CASRSGLAGGYEQFF. The DNA of the CDR3 is TGTGCCAGCAGGTCGGGGCTAGCGGGAGGGTATGAGCAGTTCTTC.

The chain uses TRBV4-3 and TRBJ2-1; no clear D gene. Germline V gives CDR1 LGHNA, CDR2 YSLEER. V gave up 1 base and J gave up 5 bases, with 21 bases separating them. CDR3 length equals 18 residues. The CDR3 nucleotides are TGCGCCAGCAGCCAAGTACCCCGGCGCACGCTTGGGCACAATGAGCAGTTCTTC. It translates to CASSQVPRRTLGHNEQFF.

V usage is TRBV7-9 and J usage is TRBJ2-5; 11 positions agree with TRBD1. The V gene's germline CDR1 is SEHNR and CDR2 FQNEAQ (reference sequence). J was trimmed by 2 bases and V by 7 bases; bases with no gene match: 9. The CDR3 spans 16 residues. DNA for the CDR3: TGTGCCAGCACAGTAGGGACAGGGGGTCCTCAAGAGACCCAGTACTTC. Its translation is CASTVGTGGPQETQYF.

The chain couples TRBV11-2 to TRBJ2-3; unclear D gene. The V gene's germline CDR1 is SGHAT and CDR2 FQNNGV. This CDR3 is 14 amino acids long. Trimming stripped 1 base from V and 2 bases from J, with 7 bases between. CDR3: CASSLVRFTDTQYF. CDR3 bases: TGTGCCAGCAGCTTAGTGCGGTTCACAGATACGCAGTATTTT. The full variable domain, with the rest looked up from reference TRBV11-2 and TRBJ2-3, is EAGVAQSPRYKIIEKRQSVAFWCNPISGHATLYWYQQILGQGPKLLIQFQNNGVVDDSQLPKDRFSAERLKGVDSTLKIQPAKLEDSAVYLCASSLVRFTDTQYFGPGTRLTVL.

V and J are TRBV11-2 and TRBJ2-6; D perhaps matches TRBD2 (6 bases). The CDR3 runs to 17 residues. V lost 1 base and J lost 3, with 13 bases in between. The germline V gene has CDR1 SGHAT and CDR2 FQNNGV. The CDR3 DNA is TGTGCCAGCAGCTTAGCGCGAGGAGGGCGTGGGGCCAACGTCCTGACTTTC. Its protein product is CASSLARGGRGANVLTF. The full variable domain, with the rest looked up from reference TRBV11-2 and TRBJ2-6, is EAGVAQSPRYKIIEKRQSVAFWCNPISGHATLYWYQQILGQGPKLLIQFQNNGVVDDSQLPKDRFSAERLKGVDSTLKIQPAKLEDSAVYLCASSLARGGRGANVLTFGAGSRLTVL.

The V and J genes are TRBV11-2 and TRBJ2-3; D might be TRBD2 (5 bases). Germline-derived CDR1 and CDR2 are SGHAT and FQNNGV. This CDR3 region has 15 residues. V shed 3 bases and J shed 0 bases, with 10 bases lying between them. CDR3 loop: CASSFRPGSTDTQYF. In DNA, the CDR3 is TGTGCCAGCAGCTTTAGGCCGGGGAGCACAGATACGCAGTATTTT. The full variable domain, with the rest looked up from reference TRBV11-2 and TRBJ2-3, is EAGVAQSPRYKIIEKRQSVAFWCNPISGHATLYWYQQILGQGPKLLIQFQNNGVVDDSQLPKDRFSAERLKGVDSTLKIQPAKLEDSAVYLCASSFRPGSTDTQYFGPGTRLTVL.

This chain links TRBV29-1 with TRBJ2-7; TRBD2 agrees at 13 bases. J was trimmed by 3 bases and V by 0 bases; bases with no gene match: 17. This CDR3 region has 20 residues. The germline V gene encodes CDR1 SQVTM and CDR2 ANQGSEA. CDR3 region: CSVEDALGLAGDTIGYEQYF. DNA of the CDR3: TGCAGCGTTGAAGATGCCCTCGGACTAGCGGGAGATACGATCGGCTACGAGCAGTACTTC.

J is TRBJ1-2 and V is TRBV5-1, with TRBD1 as a possible D gene (5 bases). The germline V gene encodes CDR1 SGHRS and CDR2 YFSETQ. This CDR3 is 15 amino acids long. V lost 1 base and J 8 bases, leaving 18 bases between the germline ends. CDR3 sequence: CASSLNGATSGGYTF. Here the CDR3 DNA reads TGCGCCAGCAGCTTGAATGGGGCGACTTCTGGAGGCTACACCTTC.

The J gene is TRBJ1-4, the V gene TRBV9; a possible D gene is TRBD1 (5 bases). Trimming stripped 3 bases from V and 4 bases from J, with 13 bases between. Germline loops: CDR1 SGDLS, CDR2 YYNGEE. The CDR3 consists of 15 residues. CDR3 bases: TGTGCCAGCAGCGCTTCCGGGGCGGATAATGAAAAACTGTTTTTT. Encoded protein: CASSASGADNEKLFF. The variable domain in full, with the rest retrieved from reference TRBV9 and TRBJ1-4, is DSGVTQTPKHLITATGQRVTLRCSPRSGDLSVYWYQQSLDQGLQFLIQYYNGEERAKGNILERFSAQQFPDLHSELNLSSLELGDSALYFCASSASGADNEKLFFGSGTQLSVL.

The chain has TRBV7-9 and TRBJ2-3; 8 bases match TRBD2. Germline V gives CDR1 SEHNR, CDR2 FQNEAQ (reference sequence). The trim removed 10 bases at V and 2 bases at J, leaving 8 bases unmatched. The CDR3 is 14 amino acids. The CDR3 loop is CATSAGVVTDTQYF. The DNA for the CDR3 is TGTGCCACGTCAGCGGGAGTAGTCACAGATACGCAGTATTTT.

This clone is a singleton in its sample. CDR3 bases: TGTGCCAGTATCCCCCCACGAGGGTTTCGTACCGGGGAGCTGTTTTTT. Residues: CASIPPRGFRTGELFF. The V call is TRBV19, the J call TRBJ2-2; D may be TRBD2 (5 bases). The CDR3 is 16 residues long. V was shortened by 7 bases and J by 5 bases, with 20 bases between the two germline ends. CDR1 and CDR2 (germline): LNHDA, SQIVND (reference sequence). Supplemented by reference TRBV19 and TRBJ2-2, the full variable domain reads DGGITQSPKYLFRKEGQNVTLSCEQNLNHDAMYWYRQDPGQGLRLIYYSQIVNDFQKGDIAEGYSVSREKKESFPLTVTSAQKNPTAFYLCASIPPRGFRTGELFFGEGSRLTVL.

This chain uses TRBV9 with TRBJ2-3; the D gene is possibly TRBD2 (5 bases). The germline V and J ends were trimmed by 4 bases and 3 bases, with 9 bases remaining between them. CDR3 length: 13 amino acids. The germline V gene encodes CDR1 SGDLS and CDR2 YYNGEE. CDR3 residues: CASSTRGTDTQYF. The DNA for the CDR3 is TGTGCCAGCAGCACGAGAGGGACAGATACGCAGTATTTT.

This chain links TRBV27 with TRBJ2-7; TRBD1 agrees at 8 bases. Trimming cost V 6 bases and J 3 bases; bases outside gene matches: 10. Germline assignment: CDR1 MNHEY and CDR2 SMNVEV (reference sequence). The length of the CDR3 is 15 residues. CDR3 sequence reads: CASSYGQGIFYEQYF. The CDR3 DNA reads TGTGCCAGCAGCTACGGACAGGGCATTTTCTACGAGCAGTACTTC.

The genes are TRBV7-9 and TRBJ2-5; no definite D call. V was trimmed by 3 bases and J by 5 bases, leaving 7 bases between them. Germline CDR1 reads SEHNR; CDR2 reads FQNEAQ (reference sequence). This CDR3 region has 12 residues. In DNA, the CDR3 is TGTGCCAGCAGCTTGGATCGGGAGACCCAGTACTTC. This gives the protein CASSLDRETQYF. The variable domain in full, with the rest retrieved from reference TRBV7-9 and TRBJ2-5, is DTGVSQNPRHKITKRGQNVTFRCDPISEHNRLYWYRQTLGQGPEFLTYFQNEAQLEKSRLLSDRFSAERPKGSFSTLEIQRTEQGDSAMYLCASSLDRETQYFGPGTRLLVL.

This clone has just a few counts. The chain carries TRBV6-5 and TRBJ2-1; D uncertain. The CDR3 sequence is 13 residues long. Looked up from germline, CDR1 is MNHEY and CDR2 is SVGAGI. With 0 bases removed from V and 8 bases from J, the gap between germline ends came to 8 bases. CDR3 residues: CASSYSGAYEQFF. The CDR3 bases are TGTGCCAGCAGTTACTCGGGTGCGTATGAGCAGTTCTTC.

The CDR3 loop reads CASGLAGVPYEQYF. The CDR3 bases are TGTGCCAGCGGACTAGCGGGAGTCCCCTACGAGCAGTACTTC. V usage is TRBV7-9 and J usage is TRBJ2-7, with TRBD2 identical over 13 bases. CDR1 is SEHNR, CDR2 FQNEAQ, per germline (reference sequence). V shed 8 bases and J 2 bases; nucleotides not matched to a gene: 3. There are 14 residues in the CDR3.

The chain employs TRBV7-2 and TRBJ2-3; 10 nucleotides line up with TRBD2. Germline V gene sequence: CDR1 SGHTA, CDR2 FQGNSA. CDR3 size: 17 residues. Losses at the gene ends were 5 bases for V and 1 base for J; bases not matched to a gene: 9. The CDR3 is CASSPPSGRARTDTQYF. Written as DNA, the CDR3 is TGTGCCAGCAGCCCCCCCAGCGGGAGGGCCCGCACAGATACGCAGTATTTT.